These 26 T cell receptor beta chains share one sample of origin, sequenced in a study of T cell clonality in common variable immunodeficiency. Clones were sequenced by immunoSEQ multiplex PCR, and TCRdb holds only the in-frame ones, with some missing. The table lists under 35,000 clones, with no singletons. Sequences were obtained from peripheral blood mononuclear cells. The receptors were gathered from a person aged 18-69 years in good health.

About this clone: The read finishes 3 residues shy of the CDR3 end, and the germline J gene is used to complete it. The chain links TRBV11-2 to TRBJ2-3, with a tentative D call TRBD1 (6 bases). This CDR3 is built from 15 residues. Germline CDR1 SGHAT, CDR2 FQNNGV. CDR3 loop: CASSLGVGQYETQYF. The CDR3 bases that were read are TGTGCCAGCAGCTTAGGAGTGGGACAATATGAGACG.

At least ten counts were recorded for this clone. The read comes to an end 3 residues before the CDR3 does, leaving the germline J gene to fill in the end. This chain joins TRBV10-3 and TRBJ1-2; possible D gene TRBD1, 5 bases. Looked up from germline, CDR1 is ENHRY and CDR2 is SYGVKD. The CDR3 extends over 14 amino acids. The V and J ends lost 6 bases and 3 bases respectively, with 14 bases between them. The covered CDR3 bases are TGTGCCATCAGGGATAAAAGGGGAGACTATGGC. Translated, it gives CAIRDKRGDYG. The full CDR3 reads CAIRDKRGDYGYTF.

This clone was detected ten times or more. The sequenced fragment ends 3 residues before the CDR3 boundary, so the rest is inferred from the germline J gene. This chain links TRBV11-3 with TRBJ2-1; possible D gene TRBD2, 6 bases. Trimming took 1 base from V and 9 from J, leaving 13 bases between them. CDR1 and CDR2 (germline): SGHNT, YENEEA. The CDR3 runs 14 residues. CDR3 sequence: CASSLGIRGSEQFF. The CDR3 DNA, read in part, is TGTGCCAGCAGCTTAGGGATCCGGGGGAGTGAG.

There are many counts of this clone. The read terminates 3 residues before the CDR3 end, so the remaining end is supplied by the germline J gene. V is TRBV20-1 and J is TRBJ2-1; 7 nucleotides line up with TRBD2. V shed 6 bases and J 0 bases; nucleotides not matched to a gene: 8. This CDR3 spans 15 amino acids. Germline CDR1 and CDR2: DFQATT and SNEGSKA (reference sequence). The CDR3 loop reads CSAPHRGSSYNEQFF. CDR3 DNA (partial): TGCAGTGCCCCCCACCGCGGGAGCTCCTACAATGAG.

This clone was picked up many times. The CDR3 end is not reached by the read, which stops 3 residues before it; the germline J gene fills it in. This chain links TRBV11-2 with TRBJ1-3; TRBD1 might be the D (6 bases). This CDR3 has 14 amino acids. Deletions cut 6 bases from V and 0 bases from J, with 9 bases between. Germline lookup yields CDR1 SGHAT and CDR2 FQNNGV. CDR3 bases read: TGTGCCAGCAGACAGGGCCCCTCTGGAAACACC. Translating it yields CASRQGPSGNT. The whole CDR3 region reads CASRQGPSGNTIYF. Full variable domain (remainder filled in from reference TRBV11-2 and TRBJ1-3): EAGVAQSPRYKIIEKRQSVAFWCNPISGHATLYWYQQILGQGPKLLIQFQNNGVVDDSQLPKDRFSAERLKGVDSTLKIQPAKLEDSAVYLCASRQGPSGNTIYFGEGSWLTVV.

This clone was counted many times. A junction boundary mismatches the germline segment, possibly from a read error. Sequencing ends 3 residues short of the CDR3 end; the germline J gene provides the rest. The rearrangement uses TRBV4-2 and TRBJ1-2, with 7 bases that match TRBD1. The CDR3 covers 14 residues. From germline, CDR1 is LGHNA and CDR2 YNFKEQ. The sequenced part of the CDR3 DNA is TGCGCCAGCAGCCAAGACAGGGAAGGCTATGGC. It translates to CASSQDREGYG. The whole CDR3 reads CASSQDREGYGYTF.

This clone appeared many times. Sequencing ends 3 residues short of the CDR3 end; the germline J gene provides the rest. This chain links TRBV29-1 with TRBJ2-3, with 7 bases matching TRBD2. The CDR3 is 13 amino acids. The germline gives CDR1 SQVTM, CDR2 ANQGSEA. J was trimmed by 2 bases and V by 6 bases; bases with no gene match: 5. The CDR3 sequence is CSVGSGNTDTQYF. The covered CDR3 bases are TGCAGCGTGGGGAGCGGGAACACAGATACG.

This clone is medium-sized. The read ends 3 residues shy of where the CDR3 ends; the end is completed using the germline J gene. V is TRBV6-1 and J is TRBJ2-5; a weak D match, TRBD2 (6 bases). The CDR3 is 16 residues long. The V end was cut by 3 bases, the J end by 4 bases, with 18 bases between. CDR1 and CDR2 (germline): MNHNS, SASEGT. The DNA read from the CDR3 is TGTGCCAGCAGTGAGGGGGGAATTCCCCCAAGAGAGACC. Translating it yields CASSEGGIPPRET. The full CDR3 protein reads CASSEGGIPPRETQYF.

This clone has a count of ten or more. The CDR3 goes on 3 residues after the read ends, and that part is filled in from the germline J gene. The genes are TRBV5-1 and TRBJ2-1; the match to TRBD2 covers 9 bases. J lost 1 base, V lost 3 bases, and 5 bases had no gene match. Germline CDR1 reads SGHRS; CDR2 reads YFSETQ. The CDR3 has 16 amino acids. The part of the CDR3 DNA that was read is TGCGCCAGCAGCTGGGTTGCGGGGGGGTCCTACAATGAG. Protein: CASSWVAGGSYNE. The CDR3 in full is CASSWVAGGSYNEQFF.

This clone was recorded at least ten times. Read data end 3 residues before the CDR3 end; the end is taken from the germline J gene. This chain links TRBV10-3 with TRBJ2-1, with TRBD2 as a possible D gene (5 bases). Per the germline V gene, CDR1 is ENHRY and CDR2 is SYGVKD. The CDR3 is 12 residues long. V was trimmed by 10 bases and J by 6 bases, leaving 13 bases between them. The CDR3: CATAGLANEQFF. The CDR3 DNA, read in part, is TGTGCCACCGCTGGACTTGCCAATGAG.

A few counts support this clone. The read halts 3 residues ahead of the CDR3 end, with the missing end drawn from the germline J gene. The J gene is TRBJ1-5, the V gene TRBV2, with D tentatively TRBD1 (6 bases). V gave up 2 bases and J gave up 7 bases, with 9 bases separating them. The germline CDR1 and CDR2 sequences are SNHLY and FYNNEI. This CDR3 contains 13 residues. CDR3 DNA (partial): TGTGCCAGCAGTGAACAGGGGAGACAGCCC. Translation gives CASSEQGRQP. The complete CDR3 protein is CASSEQGRQPQHF.

At least ten counts were recorded for this clone. This chain's CDR3 is CASSLMTGTIYGYTF. The DNA read from the CDR3 is TGCGCCAGCAGCCTAATGACAGGGACCATCTATGGC. This rearrangement joins TRBV5-1 to TRBJ1-2, with TRBD1 identical over 7 bases. Read sequence stops 3 residues before the CDR3 end, and the germline J gene provides the missing end. In germline, CDR1 is SGHRS, CDR2 YFSETQ. The V segment lost 4 bases and the J segment 4 bases; nucleotides outside the gene matches: 10. CDR3 size: 15 residues. The variable domain in full, with the rest retrieved from reference TRBV5-1 and TRBJ1-2, is KAGVTQTPRYLIKTRGQQVTLSCSPISGHRSVSWYQQTPGQGLQFLFEYFSETQRNKGNFPGRFSGRQFSNSRSEMNVSTLELGDSALYLCASSLMTGTIYGYTFGSGTRLTVV.

This clone has a handful of counts. The DNA ends 3 residues before the CDR3 does, and the rest of the CDR3 is filled in from the germline J gene. The J gene is TRBJ1-2, the V gene TRBV10-2; 7 bases map to TRBD1. V was clipped by 2 bases and J by 4 bases; unmatched bases: 7. CDR1 is WSHSY and CDR2 is SAAADI in the germline V gene. The CDR3 has 15 amino acids. CDR3 in amino acids: CASSEGRGRVYGYTF. The DNA read from the CDR3 is TGCGCCAGCAGTGAGGGTAGGGGGCGGGTCTATGGC.

This clone has at least ten counts. The CDR3 end falls 3 residues outside the read, so it is completed with the germline J gene. J is TRBJ2-1 and V is TRBV29-1, with unresolved D. Germline CDR1 is SQVTM and CDR2 is ANQGSEA. The CDR3 loop spans 11 amino acids. V lost 6 bases and J 4 bases, leaving 7 bases between the germline ends. This chain's CDR3 is CSVDKYNEQFF. CDR3 bases read: TGCAGCGTCGACAAGTACAATGAG.

This clone came up many times. The CDR3 end falls 3 residues outside the read, so it is completed with the germline J gene. The chain is built from TRBV5-1 and TRBJ1-4; 9 positions match TRBD1. The CDR3 has 15 residues. The ends lost 5 bases at V and 8 bases at J; junction bases unmatched: 10. Germline V gene data show CDR1 as SGHRS and CDR2 as YFSETQ. The CDR3 spells CASRNTGGLREKLFF. The CDR3 bases that were read are TGCGCCAGCAGGAATACAGGGGGCTTAAGGGAAAAA.

This clone was observed at least ten times. The read gets to within 3 residues of the CDR3 end, and the germline J gene fills in the rest. The chain joins TRBV18 to TRBJ2-7; TRBD2 matches at 13 bases. Per the germline V gene, CDR1 is KGHSH and CDR2 is LQKENI. J lost 3 bases, V lost 3 bases, and 5 bases had no gene match. This CDR3 spans 16 amino acids. The CDR3 is CASSPRTSGGSYEQYF. The CDR3 DNA, read in part, is TGTGCCAGCTCACCTCGGACTAGCGGGGGAAGCTACGAG.

In its sample, this clone was seen many times. The read stops 3 residues short of the end of the CDR3; the missing end is completed from the germline J gene. The chain couples TRBV20-1 to TRBJ1-5; perhaps TRBD1 as D (6 bases). In germline, CDR1 is DFQATT, CDR2 SNEGSKA (reference sequence). Trimming pared 3 bases from V and 1 base from J, leaving 22 bases between. CDR3 length equals 18 residues. The CDR3 is CSASPLAGGRWSNQPQHF. The sequenced part of the CDR3 DNA is TGCAGTGCTAGCCCTCTTGCGGGGGGCAGGTGGAGCAATCAGCCC.

This clone has ten or more counts. The read terminates 3 residues ahead of where the CDR3 ends, so the germline J gene completes it. This chain connects TRBV20-1 to TRBJ1-6, with TRBD1 matching over 7 bases. The CDR3 runs to 15 residues. Germline V CDR1 and CDR2: DFQATT, SNEGSKA (reference sequence). With V trimmed by 6 bases and J by 8 bases, 13 bases remained unmatched. Incomplete CDR3 DNA: TGCAGTGCCCCTGAACGGACAGGCTCATATTCACCC. Translating gives CSAPERTGSYSP. The full CDR3 protein reads CSAPERTGSYSPLHF.

This clone was detected ten times or more. The sequence runs out 3 residues before the end of the CDR3; the remainder is reconstructed from the germline J gene. The gene calls are TRBV27 and TRBJ2-3, with 11 bases that match TRBD2. The CDR3 consists of 15 residues. Trimming at V came to 9 bases and at J to 6 bases, leaving 11 bases not matched to a gene. CDR1 is MNHEY, CDR2 SMNVEV, per germline (reference sequence). The CDR3 is CASRARASGRDTQYF. The DNA read from the CDR3 is TGTGCCAGTAGAGCTAGGGCTAGCGGGAGGGATACG.

This clone was detected ten times or more. The CDR3 end falls 3 residues outside the read, so it is completed with the germline J gene. The chain combines TRBV5-5 with TRBJ1-2, with 9 positions matching TRBD1. This CDR3 comprises 15 residues. Germline V gene sequence: CDR1 SGHKS, CDR2 YYEKEE (reference sequence). V dropped 1 base and J dropped 7; count of bases not matched to a gene: 8. CDR3 DNA (partial): TGTGCCAGCAGCTTGCCCGAAGGGACAGGGTCTGGC. Protein product: CASSLPEGTGSG. The complete CDR3 sequence is CASSLPEGTGSGYTF.

The CDR3 loop reads CASSSRGGQETQYF. CDR3 DNA (partial): TGTGCCAGCTCTAGCCGGGGGGGACAAGAGACG. The chain links TRBV18 to TRBJ2-3; 8 bases match TRBD2. The read is 3 residues too short to cover the CDR3 end, so that end is filled in from the germline J gene. The CDR3 extends over 14 amino acids. CDR1 and CDR2 (germline): KGHSH, LQKENI. Variable domain in full (rest from reference TRBV18 and TRBJ2-3): NAGVMQNPRHLVRRRGQEARLRCSPMKGHSHVYWYRQLPEEGLKFMVYLQKENIIDESGMPKERFSAEFPKEGPSILRIQQVVRGDSAAYFCASSSRGGQETQYFGPGTRLTVL.

This clone came up many times. CDR3 sequence: CASRRLAGQETQYF. Incomplete CDR3 DNA: TGTGCCAGCAGGCGACTAGCGGGACAAGAGACG. The V and J genes are TRBV7-2 and TRBJ2-3; TRBD2 matches 11 bases. The read comes to an end 3 residues before the CDR3 does, leaving the germline J gene to fill in the end. Germline lookup yields CDR1 SGHTA and CDR2 FQGNSA. CDR3 size: 14 residues.

This clone was seen more than once but under ten times. CDR3 DNA, as far as it was read: TGCGCCAGCAGCCCGGGACTAGCGGCGCTCGAG. Its translation is CASSPGLAALE. The whole CDR3 reads CASSPGLAALEQYF. The chain joins TRBV5-1 to TRBJ2-7; TRBD2 matches 11 bases. The CDR3 end falls 3 residues outside the read, so it is completed with the germline J gene. The CDR3 spans 14 residues. Trimming removed 4 bases from V and 6 bases from J; junction bases left unmatched: 6. Germline V gives CDR1 SGHRS, CDR2 YFSETQ.

This clone appeared a few times. A single base is all that separates this from a far larger clone, so a read error is likely. From the germline J gene comes the end of the CDR3, since the read stops 3 residues before it. This chain links TRBV18 with TRBJ2-3; TRBD2 might be the D (6 bases). CDR3 length: 15 residues. Per germline, CDR1 KGHSH and CDR2 LQKENI. The CDR3 loop reads CASSPGVTSRDTQYF. CDR3 bases read: TGTGCCAGCTCACCAGGGGTTACTAGCAGAGATACG.

This clone has ten or more counts. Germline and junction disagree at one end, which may indicate a read error. Coverage ceases 3 residues before the CDR3 finishes, and the germline J gene fills in the end. The chain links TRBV20-1 to TRBJ2-7; D might be TRBD1 (12 bases). Germline-derived CDR1 and CDR2 are DFQATT and SNEGSKA (reference sequence). The length of the CDR3 is 19 residues. CDR3 bases read: TGCAGTGCCAGAGGGGACAGGGGGCTAGCGGGGGGTTTGGGGTACGAG. This translates into CSARGDRGLAGGLGYE. The entire CDR3 reads CSARGDRGLAGGLGYEQYF.

Ten or more counts support this clone. The read terminates 3 residues before the CDR3 end, so the remaining end is supplied by the germline J gene. The chain couples TRBV19 to TRBJ1-1; 7 nucleotides match TRBD1. Germline lookup yields CDR1 LNHDA and CDR2 SQIVND (reference sequence). The CDR3 contains 13 residues. The ends lost 5 bases at V and 4 bases at J; junction bases unmatched: 4. CDR3 amino acids: CASSLRQGTEAFF. CDR3 bases read: TGTGCCAGTAGTCTCCGACAGGGCACTGAA.